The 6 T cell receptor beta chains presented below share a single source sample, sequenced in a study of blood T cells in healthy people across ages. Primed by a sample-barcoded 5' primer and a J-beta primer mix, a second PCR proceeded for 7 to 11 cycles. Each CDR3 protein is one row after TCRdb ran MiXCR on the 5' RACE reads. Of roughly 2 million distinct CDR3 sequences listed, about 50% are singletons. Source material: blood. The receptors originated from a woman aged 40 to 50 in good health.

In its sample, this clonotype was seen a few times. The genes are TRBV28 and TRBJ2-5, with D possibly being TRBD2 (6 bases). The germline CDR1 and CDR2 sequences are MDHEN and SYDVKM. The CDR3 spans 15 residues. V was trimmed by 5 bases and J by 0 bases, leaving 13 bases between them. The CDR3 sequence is CASSRRDPYQETQYF. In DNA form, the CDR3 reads TGTGCCAGCAGTCGGCGGGACCCGTACCAAGAGACCCAGTACTTC.

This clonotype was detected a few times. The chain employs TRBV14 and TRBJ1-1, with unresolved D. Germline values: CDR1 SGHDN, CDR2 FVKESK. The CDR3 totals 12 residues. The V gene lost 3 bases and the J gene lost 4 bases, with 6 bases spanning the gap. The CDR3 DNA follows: TGTGCCAGCAGCCACACAGCCACTGAAGCTTTCTTT. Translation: CASSHTATEAFF. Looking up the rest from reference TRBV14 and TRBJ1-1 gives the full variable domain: EAGVTQFPSHSVIEKGQTVTLRCDPISGHDNLYWYRRVMGKEIKFLLHFVKESKQDESGMPNNRFLAERTGGTYSTLKVQPAELEDSGVYFCASSHTATEAFFGQGTRLTVV.

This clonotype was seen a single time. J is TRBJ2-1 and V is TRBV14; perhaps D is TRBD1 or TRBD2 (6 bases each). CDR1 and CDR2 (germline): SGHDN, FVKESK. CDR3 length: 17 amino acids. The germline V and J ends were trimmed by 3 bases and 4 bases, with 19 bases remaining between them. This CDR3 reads CASSHLSSGASYNEQFF. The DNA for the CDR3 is TGTGCCAGCAGCCATCTATCCTCGGGGGCCTCATACAATGAGCAGTTCTTC.

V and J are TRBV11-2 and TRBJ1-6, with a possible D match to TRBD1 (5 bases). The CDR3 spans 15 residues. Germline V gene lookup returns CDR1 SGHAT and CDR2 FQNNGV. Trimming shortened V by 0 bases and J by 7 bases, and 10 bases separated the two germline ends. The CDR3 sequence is CASSLDGRENSPLHF. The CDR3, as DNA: TGTGCCAGCAGCTTAGATGGCAGGGAAAATTCACCCCTCCACTTT.

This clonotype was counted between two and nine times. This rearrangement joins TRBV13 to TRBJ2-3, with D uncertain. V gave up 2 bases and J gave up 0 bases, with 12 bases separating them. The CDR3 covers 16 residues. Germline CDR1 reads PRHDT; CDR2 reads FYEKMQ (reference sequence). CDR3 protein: CASSLLTRSSTDTQYF. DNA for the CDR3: TGTGCCAGCAGCTTATTGACCCGGTCAAGCACAGATACGCAGTATTTT.

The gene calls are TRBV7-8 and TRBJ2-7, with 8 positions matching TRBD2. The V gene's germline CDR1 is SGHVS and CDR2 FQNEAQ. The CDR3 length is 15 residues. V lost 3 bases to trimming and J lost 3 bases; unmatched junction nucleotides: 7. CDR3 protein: CASSFTGLENYEQYF. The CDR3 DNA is TGTGCCAGCAGCTTTACGGGACTAGAGAACTACGAGCAGTACTTC.